This TCR beta chain comes out of a study of T cell responses to AZD1222 COVID-19 vaccine. Broader study findings: White British people made up most donors, females outnumbered males, and clonal diversity was possibly underestimated. The number of AZD1222 recipients seropositive at baseline was only five or six. Repertoires in all cases were sampled only once the peak T cell response had passed. With dominance at 160-218 and 743-854, vaccine-associated CD4 TCRs spanned spike.

As to this clone: Its antigen is currently unknown.

The CDR3 has 13 amino acids. V lost 5 bases and J 7 bases, leaving 12 bases between the germline ends. Germline loops: CDR1 MNHNY, CDR2 SVGAGI (reference sequence). Repertoires were generated with immunoSEQ multiplex PCR, while TCRdb's copy carries only in-frame clones and drops some. The repertoire holds about 60,000 clones, approximately 85% seen once, with roughly a fifth in the top ten. V gene TRBV6-6 combines with J gene TRBJ1-5, with D perhaps TRBD1 (6 bases). The material was peripheral blood, obtained on day 0 of MenACWY control vaccination. The clonotype was recovered from an adult in good health. The CDR3 sequence: CASSRGGLQPQHF. The CDR3 DNA reads TGTGCCAGCAGTCGGGGGGGGCTCCAGCCCCAGCATTTT.